This TCR beta chain was obtained from a study of graft-versus-host responses after intestinal transplantation. Study results and caveats: Declining HvG levels early post-transplant were linked to peak circulating GvH clone levels. Detection of GvH clones occurred in recipient marrow, and some had their first appearance in ileum or blood.

Sorted after the reaction were proliferating CFSE-low CD3+CD4+ and CD3+CD8+ responders. Produced via immunoSEQ multiplex PCR; TCRdb's table is partial and in-frame only. The sample has 21,000 or so clones; approximately 60% are singletons. The V end lost 3 bases, the J end lost 3 bases, and 12 bases lay between the germline ends. Per germline, CDR1 GTSNPN and CDR2 SVGIG (reference sequence). The CDR3 runs to 15 residues. Source: alloreactive CD4+ T cells from a mixed lymphocyte reaction culture, taken before intestinal transplant. Subset specified: CFSE-low proliferating T cells sorted from roughly 6-day pre-transplant mixed lymphocyte reaction (GvH or HvG direction). The chain combines TRBV30 with TRBJ1-6; weak D call: TRBD1 (6 bases). The receptor comes from a human patient who received an intestinal transplant. CDR3 residues: CAWRNRVFYNSPLHF. The DNA for the CDR3 is TGTGCCTGGAGGAACAGGGTTTTCTATAATTCACCCCTCCACTTT.